A single sample is the source of the 26 T cell receptor beta chains below, sequenced in a study of molecular identifiers for immune sequencing clone quantification. TCRdb used MiXCR to reprocess the PCR reads, holding one entry per CDR3 protein. The data show 300,000 to 350,000 distinct CDR3 sequences, about 22% seen once. The sequenced material came from naive CD8+ T cells from blood, with Jurkat cell RNA spiked in. Subset meaning: FACS-sorted CD8+CD4-CCR7+CD45RA+ naive T cells. Every receptor here comes from a human donor in good health. Some libraries in this study had Jurkat cell RNA spiked in.

Of note for this clonotype: A much larger clone sits a single nucleotide away, making a read error possible. The genes are TRBV7-9 and TRBJ2-1; D may be TRBD2 (5 bases). The V end lost 5 bases, the J end lost 2 bases, and 13 bases lay between the germline ends. The CDR3 consists of 15 residues. The germline gives CDR1 SEHNR, CDR2 FQNEAQ (reference sequence). The CDR3 loop is CASSTDGVPYNEQFF. CDR3 nucleotide sequence: TGTGCCAGCAGCACCGACGGGGTCCCCTACAATGAGCAGTTCTTC.

Remarks on this clonotype: A much larger clone lies a single base off, so this may be a read error. For the CDR3, the DNA is TGCAGTGCTAGATCAAAATCTCTAGCGGGAGGCATAGATACGCAGTATTTT. Residues: CSARSKSLAGGIDTQYF. This chain connects TRBV20-1 to TRBJ2-3; TRBD2 aligns across 11 bases. Germline V gene data show CDR1 as DFQATT and CDR2 as SNEGSKA (reference sequence). The CDR3 contains 17 residues. The V and J ends lost 2 bases and 5 bases, in that order; junction bases with no gene match: 12.

This clonotype was detected ten times or more. This chain joins TRBV12-3 or TRBV12-4 and TRBJ2-6; possibly TRBD2 for D (5 bases). The germline V and J ends were trimmed by 8 bases and 5 bases, with 13 bases remaining between them. The CDR3 is 14 amino acids. The CDR3 region is CASGSTGRANVLTF. The CDR3 DNA reads as TGTGCCAGCGGTAGTACGGGGAGGGCCAACGTCCTGACTTTC.

This clonotype has just a few counts. V gene TRBV5-6 combines with J gene TRBJ1-1, with TRBD1 identical over 7 bases. J was trimmed by 4 bases and V by 3 bases; bases with no gene match: 6. CDR3 size: 14 residues. Germline V gene lookup returns CDR1 SGHDT and CDR2 YYEEEE. CDR3 residues: CASSSDRDGTEAFF. The CDR3, as DNA: TGTGCCAGCAGCTCCGACAGGGATGGCACTGAAGCTTTCTTT.

The sample holds many counts of this clonotype. This chain joins TRBV30 and TRBJ2-2, with D unresolved. V gave up 5 bases and J gave up 4 bases, with 8 bases separating them. The CDR3 spans 12 residues. CDR1 GTSNPN and CDR2 SVGIG come from the germline V gene (reference sequence). DNA of the CDR3: TGTGCCTGGTCTTACGGCACCGGGGAGCTGTTTTTT. Protein sequence: CAWSYGTGELFF.

The chain has TRBV30 and TRBJ2-7; 12 nucleotides line up with TRBD2. CDR1 GTSNPN and CDR2 SVGIG come from the germline V gene (reference sequence). This CDR3 has 17 amino acids. V dropped 1 base and J dropped 0; count of bases not matched to a gene: 7. CDR3 amino acids: CAWSAGLAGPSSYEQYF. The CDR3 region has the DNA TGTGCCTGGAGTGCGGGACTAGCGGGCCCGAGCTCCTACGAGCAGTACTTC.

This clonotype showed up just a few times. The V gene is TRBV7-9, the J gene TRBJ2-2; perhaps TRBD1 as D (6 bases). V gave up 4 bases and J gave up 2 bases, with 11 bases separating them. Per the germline V gene, CDR1 is SEHNR and CDR2 is FQNEAQ (reference sequence). The CDR3 has 15 residues. CDR3 bases: TGTGCCAGCAGCTGGCGGACAGATAACACCGGGGAGCTGTTTTTT. This gives the protein CASSWRTDNTGELFF.

This clonotype has more than one count but fewer than ten. The chain links TRBV12-3 or TRBV12-4 to TRBJ2-5; 11 bases are a match to TRBD2. This CDR3 is 16 amino acids long. With V trimmed by 5 bases and J by 3 bases, 8 bases remained unmatched. DNA for the CDR3: TGTGCCAGCAGTCCCTATAGCGGGAGGGCCAAAGAGACCCAGTACTTC. Its protein is CASSPYSGRAKETQYF.

This clonotype was seen at least ten times. The rearrangement joins TRBV21-1 to TRBJ2-5; the table's D call TRBD1 went unverified against the DNA. TRBV21-1 is a known pseudogene. The CDR3 extends over 18 amino acids. CDR3 nucleotide sequence: TGTGCCAGCAGCAAAGAAATAGGGGACCTAAAGTACCAAGAGACCCAGTACTTC. As protein: CASSKEIGDLKYQETQYF.

This clonotype was observed at least ten times. The chain combines TRBV29-1 with TRBJ1-1; TRBD1 is a possible D gene (5 bases). The CDR3 loop spans 13 amino acids. The V end was cut by 7 bases, the J end by 6 bases, with 18 bases between. Per the germline V gene, CDR1 is SQVTM and CDR2 is ANQGSEA. In DNA form, the CDR3 reads TGCAGCGGCAATTTGGGGGTTAAGCCTGAAGCTTTCTTT. Encoded protein: CSGNLGVKPEAFF.

This clonotype was seen many times. The J gene is TRBJ1-1, the V gene TRBV14; no reliable D call. The CDR3 consists of 11 residues. Germline V gives CDR1 SGHDN, CDR2 FVKESK. The ends were cut back, 0 bases at V and 8 bases at J, with 4 bases in the middle. CDR3 region: CASSQDAEAFF. The CDR3 DNA sequence: TGTGCCAGCAGCCAAGATGCCGAAGCTTTCTTT.

Remarks on this clonotype: A single base separates this from a much larger clone, so it may be a read error. The chain combines TRBV6-6 with TRBJ2-5; the D is unclear. This CDR3 region has 12 residues. From germline, CDR1 is MNHNY and CDR2 SVGAGI (reference sequence). The germline V and J ends were trimmed by 8 bases and 5 bases, with 12 bases remaining between them. The CDR3 protein is CASAYSRETQYF. In DNA, the CDR3 is TGTGCCAGCGCCTATAGTCGGGAGACCCAGTACTTC.

Comment on this clonotype: A much larger clone differs by one base, so this may be a read error. The V and J genes are TRBV6-2 or TRBV6-3 and TRBJ2-3; 7 positions agree with TRBD1. The CDR3 length is 13 residues. CDR1 and CDR2 (germline): MNHEY, SVGEGT. V was clipped by 10 bases and J by 4 bases; unmatched bases: 8. DNA for the CDR3: TGTGCCAACAGGGGAAGGGAGCCAGATACGCAGTATTTT. It encodes CANRGREPDTQYF.

This clonotype was recorded at least ten times. This rearrangement joins TRBV29-1 to TRBJ1-5; D might be TRBD1 (5 bases). CDR3 size: 14 residues. V lost 5 bases and J 6 bases, leaving 17 bases between the germline ends. The germline V gene has CDR1 SQVTM and CDR2 ANQGSEA. CDR3 region: CSVSWAGIGQPQHF. Here the CDR3 DNA reads TGCAGCGTTTCCTGGGCAGGGATCGGTCAGCCCCAGCATTTT. The whole variable domain, remainder taken from reference TRBV29-1 and TRBJ1-5, is SAVISQKPSRDICQRGTSLTIQCQVDSQVTMMFWYRQQPGQSLTLIATANQGSEATYESGFVIDKFPISRPNLTFSTLTVSNMSPEDSSIYLCSVSWAGIGQPQHFGDGTRLSIL.

Of note for this clonotype: A junction end diverges from the germline sequence, so it may reflect a read error. V usage is TRBV5-3 and J usage is TRBJ2-1; tentative D call: TRBD1 (5 bases). TRBV5-3 has ORF status, its function being uncertain. This CDR3 is built from 15 residues. The CDR3 protein is CASSLSDNSYNEQFF. The CDR3 DNA reads as TGTGCCAGCAGCTTGTCGGACAACTCCTACAATGAGCAGTTCTTC.

V and J are TRBV12-3 or TRBV12-4 and TRBJ1-1; 7 bases match TRBD1. The CDR3 has 14 residues. J lost 1 base, V lost 6 bases, and 5 bases had no gene match. The CDR3 loop is CASRLPGGNTEAFF. In DNA, the CDR3 is TGTGCCAGCAGGCTTCCAGGGGGGAACACTGAAGCTTTCTTT.

This clonotype was detected many times. The J gene is TRBJ1-1, the V gene TRBV6-5; D is ambiguous. The length of the CDR3 is 13 residues. The germline CDR1 and CDR2 sequences are MNHEY and SVGAGI. Trimming shortened V by 6 bases and J by 7 bases, and 15 bases separated the two germline ends. CDR3 protein: CASSFSPGVEAFF. CDR3 coding DNA: TGTGCCAGCAGCTTTTCACCGGGCGTTGAAGCTTTCTTT.

Note on this clonotype: This may stem from a read error, because a much larger clone lies one nucleotide away. V gene TRBV6-5 combines with J gene TRBJ2-1; D gene ambiguous. In germline, CDR1 is MNHEY, CDR2 SVGAGI. The CDR3 runs to 12 residues. Written as DNA, the CDR3 is TGTGCCGGCAGTTACAACGTGAATGAGCAGTTCTTC. The encoded protein is CAGSYNVNEQFF.

This clonotype was seen ten or more times. The genes are TRBV20-1 and TRBJ2-7; TRBD1 agrees at 10 bases. With 8 bases clipped from V and 2 bases from J, the junction kept 6 bases outside the gene matches. This CDR3 is 13 amino acids long. Germline CDR1 DFQATT, CDR2 SNEGSKA (reference sequence). The CDR3 loop reads CSSGTGVTYEQYF. Written as DNA, the CDR3 is TGCAGTTCCGGGACAGGGGTTACCTACGAGCAGTACTTC.

As for this clonotype: It may be a read error: a sequence one base away is much more abundant. The DNA for the CDR3 is TGCAGCGTTCAAGGGGGGGAGACAGATACGCAGTATTTT. It encodes CSVQGGETDTQYF. This rearrangement joins TRBV29-1 to TRBJ2-3; weak D call: TRBD2 (7 bases). Germline CDR1 is SQVTM and CDR2 is ANQGSEA. CDR3 length: 13 residues. The V end lost 5 bases, the J end lost 3 bases, and 12 bases lay between the germline ends.

Ten or more counts support this clonotype. The CDR3 DNA sequence: TGTGCCAGCAGTTACGATCCGTGGATGGCCAAAAACATTCAGTACTTC. The encoded protein is CASSYDPWMAKNIQYF. V is TRBV6-2 or TRBV6-3 and J is TRBJ2-4; D unresolved. V lost 2 bases and J lost 1, with 12 bases in between. The CDR3 consists of 16 residues. Germline loops: CDR1 MNHEY, CDR2 SVGEGT.

This clonotype appeared many times. The gene calls are TRBV5-8 and TRBJ1-5; 7 bases match TRBD1. J gave up 0 bases and V 3 bases, and 9 bases lay outside the gene matches. Per the germline V gene, CDR1 is SGHTS and CDR2 is YDEGEE. The CDR3 consists of 17 residues. CDR3 DNA sequence: TGTGCCAGCAGCTGGGGGACAGCAACTTATAGCAATCAGCCCCAGCATTTT. As protein: CASSWGTATYSNQPQHF.

This clonotype was recorded at least ten times. V gene TRBV7-6 combines with J gene TRBJ2-3; TRBD1 might be the D (5 bases). Deletions cut 0 bases from V and 1 base from J, with 8 bases between. This CDR3 is 15 amino acids long. The germline V gene has CDR1 SGHVS and CDR2 FNYEAQ. The CDR3 sequence is CASSLAGRGTDTQYF. CDR3 bases: TGTGCCAGCAGCTTAGCGGGCAGGGGCACAGATACGCAGTATTTT. The whole variable domain, remainder taken from reference TRBV7-6 and TRBJ2-3, is GAGVSQSPRYKVTKRGQDVALRCDPISGHVSLYWYRQALGQGPEFLTYFNYEAQQDKSGLPNDRFSAERPEGSISTLTIQRTEQRDSAMYRCASSLAGRGTDTQYFGPGTRLTVL.

This clonotype was seen many times. The chain recombines TRBV12-5 with TRBJ2-5, with D perhaps TRBD1 (7 bases). The germline V gene encodes CDR1 LGHNT and CDR2 FRNRAP. V shed 1 base and J shed 2 bases, with 17 bases lying between them. This CDR3 spans 17 amino acids. The CDR3 here is CASGLGSQGGKQETQYF. CDR3 coding DNA: TGTGCTAGTGGTTTGGGGAGTCAGGGGGGAAAACAAGAGACCCAGTACTTC.

This clonotype appeared many times. V usage is TRBV20-1 and J usage is TRBJ2-3, with 9 nucleotides matching TRBD2. The CDR3 length is 16 residues. The trim removed 4 bases at V and 0 bases at J, leaving 8 bases unmatched. CDR1 and CDR2 from the germline V gene are DFQATT and SNEGSKA (reference sequence). The CDR3 region has the DNA TGCAGTGCTAAGAGAGGACTAGCGTGGAGCACAGATACGCAGTATTTT. It yields the protein CSAKRGLAWSTDTQYF.

CDR3 sequence (DNA): TGTGCCAGCAGCCAAGGAGGCAAGGCCGGGGAGCTGTTTTTT. As protein: CASSQGGKAGELFF. This sequence joins TRBV3-1 and TRBJ2-2, with unresolved D. CDR1 LGHDT and CDR2 YNNKEL come from the germline V gene (reference sequence). Trimming took 1 base from V and 6 from J, leaving 9 bases between them. This CDR3 spans 14 amino acids.